This T cell receptor (beta chain) is from a study of Ad26.COV2.S vaccination and SARS-CoV-2 variants. Study-wide background: Of the COV1001 trial arms, the Ad26.COV2.S arm included the donor. General study results and limits: The placebo group had lower spike-specific TCR breadth than the vaccine recipients did.

Per the germline V gene, CDR1 is SEHNR and CDR2 is FQNEAQ (reference sequence). V lost 7 bases, J lost 5 bases, and 6 bases stayed unmatched. CDR3 size: 15 residues. Turning to this clone: Its cognate antigen is unknown.

The data were produced by immunoSEQ multiplex PCR, yet TCRdb's version contains in-frame clones alone and is incomplete. The table shows about 390,000 clones, with 70% to 90% occurring only once. Treatment meaning: roughly 19 received Ad26.COV2.S at low or high dose, single or two shots; about 5 received placebo; per-sample allocation not given. Following the first vaccine or placebo injection, samples were taken on day 63. The individual, an adult aged 18-55 years, was a donor in Boston. The chain couples TRBV7-9 to TRBJ2-5; 14 bases align to TRBD2. The clonotype comes from a person between 18 and 65 years old who received the Ad26.COV2.S COVID-19 vaccine or a placebo. The sequenced sample was peripheral blood, obtained in a trial of Ad26.COV2.S vaccine versus placebo. In nucleotides, the CDR3 is TGTGCCAGCAACGGACTAGCGGGGGGTCGGGAGACCCAGTACTTC. Encoded protein: CASNGLAGGRETQYF. Based on the CDR3 plus reference TRBV7-9 and TRBJ2-5, the full variable domain is DTGVSQNPRHKITKRGQNVTFRCDPISEHNRLYWYRQTLGQGPEFLTYFQNEAQLEKSRLLSDRFSAERPKGSFSTLEIQRTEQGDSAMYLCASNGLAGGRETQYFGPGTRLLVL.